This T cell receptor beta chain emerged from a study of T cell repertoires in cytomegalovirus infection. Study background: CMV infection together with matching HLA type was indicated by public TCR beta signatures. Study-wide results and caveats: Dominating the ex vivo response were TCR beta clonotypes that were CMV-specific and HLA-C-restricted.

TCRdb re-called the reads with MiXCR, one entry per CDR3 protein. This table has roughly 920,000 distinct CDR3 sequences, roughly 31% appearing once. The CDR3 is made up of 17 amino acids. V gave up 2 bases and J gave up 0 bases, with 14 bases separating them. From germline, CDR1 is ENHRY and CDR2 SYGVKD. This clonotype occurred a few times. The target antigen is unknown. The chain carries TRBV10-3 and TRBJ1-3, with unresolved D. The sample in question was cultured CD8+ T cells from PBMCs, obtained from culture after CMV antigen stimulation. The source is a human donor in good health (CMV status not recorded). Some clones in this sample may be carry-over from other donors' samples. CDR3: CAISEGWATVSGNTIYF. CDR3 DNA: TGTGCCATCAGTGAGGGATGGGCAACCGTCTCTGGAAACACCATATATTTT.